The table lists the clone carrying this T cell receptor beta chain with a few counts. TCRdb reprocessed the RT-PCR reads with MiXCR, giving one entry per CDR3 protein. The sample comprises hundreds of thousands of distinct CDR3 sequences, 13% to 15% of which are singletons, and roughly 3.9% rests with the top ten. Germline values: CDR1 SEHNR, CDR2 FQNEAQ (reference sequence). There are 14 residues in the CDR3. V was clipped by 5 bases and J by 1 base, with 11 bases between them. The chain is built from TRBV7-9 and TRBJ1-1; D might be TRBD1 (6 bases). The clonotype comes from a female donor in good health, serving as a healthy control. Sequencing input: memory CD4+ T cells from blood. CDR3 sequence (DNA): TGTGCCAGCAGCCGACAGGCCTCGAACACTGAAGCTTTCTTT. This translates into CASSRQASNTEAFF.